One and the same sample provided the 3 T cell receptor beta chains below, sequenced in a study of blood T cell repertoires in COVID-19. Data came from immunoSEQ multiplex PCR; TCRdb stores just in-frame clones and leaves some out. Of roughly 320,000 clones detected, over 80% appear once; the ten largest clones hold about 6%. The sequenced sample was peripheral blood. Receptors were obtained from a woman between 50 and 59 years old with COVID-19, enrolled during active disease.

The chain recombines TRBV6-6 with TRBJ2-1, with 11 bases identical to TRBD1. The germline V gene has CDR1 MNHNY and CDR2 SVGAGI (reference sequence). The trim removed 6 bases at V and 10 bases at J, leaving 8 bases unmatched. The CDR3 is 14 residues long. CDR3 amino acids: CASRGTGGGREQFF. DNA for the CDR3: TGTGCCAGCAGGGGGACAGGGGGAGGGAGGGAGCAGTTCTTC.

In DNA form, the CDR3 reads TGTGCCAGCAGTGGTTTCGTAGAGCAGTTCTTC. The encoded protein is CASSGFVEQFF. V usage is TRBV2 and J usage is TRBJ2-1; the D is unclear. In germline, CDR1 is SNHLY, CDR2 FYNNEI. The CDR3 is made up of 11 amino acids. The V end was cut by 4 bases, the J end by 10 bases, with 8 bases between.

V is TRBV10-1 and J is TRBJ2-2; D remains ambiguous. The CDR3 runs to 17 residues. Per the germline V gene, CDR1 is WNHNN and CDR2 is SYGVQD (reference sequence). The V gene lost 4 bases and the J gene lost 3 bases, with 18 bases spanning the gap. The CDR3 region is CASSGRRKLRDTGELFF. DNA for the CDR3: TGCGCCAGCAGTGGTCGTAGAAAACTGCGAGACACCGGGGAGCTGTTTTTT.